This T cell receptor (beta chain) was identified during a study of early T cells in non-severe SARS-CoV-2 infection. Findings and limits, study-wide: Comparison of clonotypes with VDJdb favored anti-spike CD8 responses while missing private and CD4 specificities.

This clonotype was detected a few times. The antigen remains undetermined. Unique molecular identifiers were added to individual cDNA molecules. TCRdb fed the 5' RACE reads into MiXCR, producing one record per CDR3 protein. The sample carries some 96,000 distinct CDR3 sequences, 15% recorded once. Germline V gene lookup returns CDR1 LNHDA and CDR2 SQIVND (reference sequence). This CDR3 region has 14 residues. V lost 6 bases, J lost 7 bases, and 6 bases stayed unmatched. Sequenced input: whole blood. The clonotype originates from an adult who was a healthcare worker with PCR-confirmed SARS-CoV-2 infection or an uninfected control (not recorded which). The chain recombines TRBV19 with TRBJ2-1, with TRBD1 matching 10 bases. Here the CDR3 DNA reads TGTGCCAGTAGCGGACAGGGGGTGAGGAATGAGCAGTTCTTC. Amino acids: CASSGQGVRNEQFF. The full variable domain, completed using reference TRBV19 and TRBJ2-1, is DGGITQSPKYLFRKEGQNVTLSCEQNLNHDAMYWYRQDPGQGLRLIYYSQIVNDFQKGDIAEGYSVSREKKESFPLTVTSAQKNPTAFYLCASSGQGVRNEQFFGPGTRLTVL.